The 8 T cell receptor beta chains presented below share a single source sample, sequenced in a study of OX40 agonist ivuxolimab in advanced cancers. TCRdb's table, derived via immunoSEQ multiplex PCR, lists solely in-frame clones and lacks some. The sample records about 98,000 clones, 90% to 95% being singletons. Material: CD4+ or CD8+ T cells sorted from blood, obtained in a trial of the OX40 agonist ivuxolimab. Every receptor here comes from an adult with an advanced solid tumor such as melanoma, head and neck, liver or kidney cancer.

As to this clone: The junction and the germline gene differ at one end; a read error may be behind it. The rearrangement links TRBV5-4 to TRBJ1-5; a weak D match, TRBD1 (6 bases). This CDR3 has 16 residues. Germline CDR1 is SGHNT and CDR2 is YYREEE (reference sequence). CDR3 in amino acids: CASSQAEGGNNQPQHF. For the CDR3, the DNA is TGCGCCAGCAGCCAAGCTGAAGGGGGTAATAATCAGCCCCAGCATTTT.

A few counts support this clone. The V call is TRBV6-6, the J call TRBJ2-3; D remains unclear. CDR1 is MNHNY and CDR2 is SVGAGI in the germline V gene (reference sequence). Trimming took off 6 bases at V and 0 bases at J, with 10 bases between the two ends. CDR3 length: 14 amino acids. CDR3: CASRRPTSTDTQYF. The CDR3 region has the DNA TGTGCCAGCAGGAGGCCGACTAGCACAGATACGCAGTATTTT.

This chain uses TRBV6-5 with TRBJ1-5, with D unclear. The CDR3 contains 14 residues. Trimming pared 2 bases from V and 9 bases from J, leaving 14 bases between. From germline, CDR1 is MNHEY and CDR2 SVGAGI. The CDR3 nucleotides read TGTGCCAGCAGTTACGTACGGCAATTAAGGCCCCAGCATTTT. Translated, it gives CASSYVRQLRPQHF.

The chain links TRBV15 to TRBJ2-3; no firm D call. V lost 0 bases and J lost 0, with 10 bases in between. Germline CDR1 reads LNHNV; CDR2 reads YYDKDF (reference sequence). CDR3 size: 16 residues. The DNA of the CDR3 is TGTGCCACCAGCAGAGATAGGCCCTCTAGCACAGATACGCAGTATTTT. Residues: CATSRDRPSSTDTQYF. Combining the CDR3 with reference TRBV15 and TRBJ2-3 gives the whole variable domain DAMVIQNPRYQVTQFGKPVTLSCSQTLNHNVMYWYQQKSSQAPKLLFHYYDKDFNNEADTPDNFQSRRPNTSFCFLDIRSPGLGDTAMYLCATSRDRPSSTDTQYFGPGTRLTVL.

V gene TRBV28 combines with J gene TRBJ2-7; a weak D match, TRBD1 (6 bases). This CDR3 has 16 amino acids. Germline V lookup: CDR1 MDHEN, CDR2 SYDVKM. Trimming left V 6 bases short and J 2 bases short, with 20 bases between. CDR3 nucleotide sequence: TGTGCCAGCAGCCCGCCAGGGGCCGCCCCGACCTACGAGCAGTACTTC. This translates into CASSPPGAAPTYEQYF.

CDR3 DNA: TGTGCCCTTAGAAGGAGAGCTTTCTTT. This codes for CALRRRAFF. This chain joins TRBV5-3 and TRBJ1-1; D remains unclear. TRBV5-3 has ORF status, its function being uncertain. The CDR3 runs to 9 residues. The germline V and J ends were trimmed by 10 bases and 10 bases, with 11 bases remaining between them.

The chain links TRBV5-1 to TRBJ1-4, with D hard to call. V was cut by 1 base and J by 5 bases, with 9 bases left in between. The CDR3 is 14 amino acids. Germline V lookup: CDR1 SGHRS, CDR2 YFSETQ. In DNA form, the CDR3 reads TGCGCCAGCAGCTTGCAGAGTCTCAATGAAAAACTGTTTTTT. Encoded protein: CASSLQSLNEKLFF.

The chain uses TRBV19 and TRBJ2-4; perhaps TRBD1 as D (6 bases). In germline, CDR1 is LNHDA, CDR2 SQIVND (reference sequence). This CDR3 has 13 residues. V was shortened by 0 bases and J by 8 bases, with 8 bases between the two germline ends. The DNA for the CDR3 is TGTGCCAGTAGTATAGACAGGGGAGACATTCAGTACTTC. This sequence encodes CASSIDRGDIQYF.